These 28 T cell receptor beta chains were all obtained from the same sample, sequenced in a study of CD4 T cells in relation to SARS-CoV-2 and coronaviruses. Profiled with immunoSEQ multiplex PCR; TCRdb holds only in-frame clones, not every one. The repertoire holds roughly 23,000 clones, with 65% to 70% as singletons. These receptors' targets are unknown. Unexposed donor CD4+ T cells date from about 2011-2018, before the COVID-19 pandemic. Isolation of CD4+ T cells took place after around 11 days in culture. Specimen: CD4+ T cells from PBMCs, cultured in vitro. The receptors were sampled from a human donor in good health.

The chain recombines TRBV29-1 with TRBJ1-1; no firm D call. The V gene lost 3 bases and the J gene lost 1 base, with 9 bases spanning the gap. Germline CDR1 reads SQVTM; CDR2 reads ANQGSEA. The CDR3 sequence is 13 residues long. The CDR3 bases are TGCAGCGTTGAGAAGCAGGCGAACACTGAAGCTTTCTTT. It is translated as CSVEKQANTEAFF.

This chain uses TRBV5-5 with TRBJ1-6, with a possible D match to TRBD1 (6 bases). Germline V CDR1 and CDR2: SGHKS, YYEKEE (reference sequence). Trimming removed 0 bases at V and 0 bases at J, with 10 bases between. There are 17 residues in the CDR3. DNA of the CDR3: TGTGCCAGCAGCTTGGCTACAGGGAGCTCCTATAATTCACCCCTCCACTTT. Its translation: CASSLATGSSYNSPLHF.

The chain recombines TRBV30 with TRBJ1-4, with 9 bases aligning to TRBD1. Germline CDR1 is GTSNPN and CDR2 is SVGIG (reference sequence). This CDR3 spans 16 amino acids. The ends lost 0 bases at V and 5 bases at J; junction bases unmatched: 7. The CDR3 coding sequence is TGTGCCTGGAGTGTCGCCGGGACAGGGCCGAATGAAAAACTGTTTTTT. It translates to CAWSVAGTGPNEKLFF.

The chain employs TRBV7-9 and TRBJ2-6; 8 nucleotides agree with TRBD1. The CDR3 contains 17 residues. Germline CDR1 SEHNR, CDR2 FQNEAQ (reference sequence). J gave up 0 bases and V 5 bases, and 6 bases lay outside the gene matches. This chain's CDR3 is CASSRRQGNSGANVLTF. The CDR3 nucleotides are TGTGCCAGCAGCAGAAGACAGGGGAACTCTGGGGCCAACGTCCTGACTTTC.

The chain recombines TRBV18 with TRBJ1-3; D uncertain. The CDR3 extends over 15 amino acids. CDR1 is KGHSH and CDR2 is LQKENI in the germline V gene. Trimming left V 3 bases short and J 3 bases short, with 12 bases between. CDR3 sequence (DNA): TGTGCCAGCTCACCGGGCAGGATGGATGGAAACACCATATATTTT. Its translation: CASSPGRMDGNTIYF.

V usage is TRBV7-9 and J usage is TRBJ1-4, with a tentative D call TRBD1 (6 bases). The CDR3 totals 14 residues. Germline CDR1 SEHNR, CDR2 FQNEAQ (reference sequence). V gave up 3 bases and J gave up 6 bases, with 11 bases separating them. CDR3 bases: TGTGCCAGCAGCTTCGGGACACATGATGAAAAACTGTTTTTT. Its translation is CASSFGTHDEKLFF. The full variable domain, in which reference TRBV7-9 and TRBJ1-4 provide the parts outside the CDR3, is DTGVSQNPRHKITKRGQNVTFRCDPISEHNRLYWYRQTLGQGPEFLTYFQNEAQLEKSRLLSDRFSAERPKGSFSTLEIQRTEQGDSAMYLCASSFGTHDEKLFFGSGTQLSVL.

This chain uses TRBV2 with TRBJ2-5, with 12 nucleotides matching TRBD2. Per the germline V gene, CDR1 is SNHLY and CDR2 is FYNNEI. The trim removed 6 bases at V and 4 bases at J, leaving 9 bases unmatched. This CDR3 has 16 amino acids. The chain's CDR3 is CASSVGLAGGRETQYF. The CDR3 DNA sequence: TGTGCCAGCAGCGTGGGTCTAGCGGGAGGGAGAGAGACCCAGTACTTC.

Here the CDR3 reads CASSRGGTTNEKLFF. CDR3 sequence (DNA): TGTGCCAGCAGCCGGGGAGGGACAACTAATGAAAAACTGTTTTTT. The chain couples TRBV7-2 to TRBJ1-4; D unresolved. Trimming took off 5 bases at V and 0 bases at J, with 10 bases between the two ends. Germline V lookup: CDR1 SGHTA, CDR2 FQGNSA. CDR3 length equals 15 residues.

V is TRBV20-1 and J is TRBJ2-5, with a tentative D call TRBD2 (5 bases). The germline V and J ends were trimmed by 5 bases and 7 bases, with 8 bases remaining between them. Germline assignment: CDR1 DFQATT and CDR2 SNEGSKA (reference sequence). The CDR3 is 10 residues long. The CDR3 sequence: CSASGGTQYF. The CDR3, as DNA: TGCAGTGCTTCTGGAGGGACCCAGTACTTC.

The chain links TRBV29-1 to TRBJ1-2, with unresolved D. Germline V lookup: CDR1 SQVTM, CDR2 ANQGSEA. The CDR3 covers 13 residues. V gave up 8 bases and J gave up 2 bases, with 15 bases separating them. CDR3 loop: CSPPRWENYGYTF. CDR3 DNA sequence: TGCAGCCCCCCCCGGTGGGAGAACTATGGCTACACCTTC.

V is TRBV5-1 and J is TRBJ2-5, with a tentative D call TRBD1 (6 bases). The V end lost 0 bases, the J end lost 5 bases, and 14 bases lay between the germline ends. The CDR3 has 15 amino acids. Germline V gene data show CDR1 as SGHRS and CDR2 as YFSETQ. The CDR3 reads CASSLEGQGMETQYF. The CDR3 region has the DNA TGCGCCAGCAGCTTGGAGGGTCAGGGGATGGAGACCCAGTACTTC.

The V gene is TRBV2, the J gene TRBJ2-2; the D gene could be TRBD1 or TRBD2 (5 bases each). Trimming removed 4 bases from V and 4 bases from J, with 13 bases in between. The germline gives CDR1 SNHLY, CDR2 FYNNEI. This CDR3 spans 15 amino acids. CDR3 sequence reads: CASSVGGRSTGELFF. The CDR3 region has the DNA TGTGCCAGCAGTGTTGGGGGTAGAAGCACCGGGGAGCTGTTTTTT.

The CDR3 DNA is TGTGCCAGCAGAACACGGTGGGGGAGCTGGGAGACCCAGTACTTC. Translated: CASRTRWGSWETQYF. V and J are TRBV28 and TRBJ2-5; D is tentatively TRBD1 or TRBD2 (5 bases each). Germline CDR1 and CDR2: MDHEN and SYDVKM. This CDR3 spans 15 amino acids. V was clipped by 6 bases and J by 5 bases, with 19 bases between them.

This clone was recorded once. This rearrangement joins TRBV7-2 to TRBJ1-2; weak D call: TRBD1 (5 bases). The CDR3 extends over 13 amino acids. Germline V CDR1 and CDR2: SGHTA, FQGNSA. Trimming shortened V by 5 bases and J by 4 bases, and 11 bases separated the two germline ends. The chain's CDR3 is CASSLAGAYGYTF. CDR3 sequence (DNA): TGTGCCAGCAGCCTCGCCGGGGCCTATGGCTACACCTTC. Filled out from reference TRBV7-2 and TRBJ1-2, the complete variable domain reads GAGVSQSPSNKVTEKGKDVELRCDPISGHTALYWYRQSLGQGLEFLIYFQGNSAPDKSGLPSDRFSAERTGGSVSTLTIQRTQQEDSAVYLCASSLAGAYGYTFGSGTRLTVV.

The chain joins TRBV19 to TRBJ1-2; 7 nucleotides line up with TRBD1. Germline CDR1 LNHDA, CDR2 SQIVND (reference sequence). V was pared by 6 bases and J by 3 bases, with 4 bases of the junction left unmatched. The CDR3 is made up of 13 amino acids. CDR3 sequence: CASSGQVYYGYTF. The DNA of the CDR3 is TGTGCCAGTAGCGGACAGGTGTACTATGGCTACACCTTC.

CDR3 loop: CAFGTGRETQYF. As DNA, the CDR3 is TGTGCCTTCGGGACGGGCCGTGAGACCCAGTACTTC. The chain uses TRBV30 and TRBJ2-5; D may be TRBD1 or TRBD2 (5 bases each). The V and J ends lost 7 bases and 5 bases respectively, with 14 bases between them. Germline assignment: CDR1 GTSNPN and CDR2 SVGIG (reference sequence). The CDR3 is 12 amino acids. The variable domain in full, with the rest retrieved from reference TRBV30 and TRBJ2-5, is SQTIHQWPATLVQPVGSPLSLECTVEGTSNPNLYWYRQAAGRGLQLLFYSVGIGQISSEVPQNLSASRPQDRQFILSSKKLLLSDSGFYLCAFGTGRETQYFGPGTRLLVL.

The chain has TRBV12-5 and TRBJ2-3; 11 bases agree with TRBD2. With 5 bases clipped from V and 6 bases from J, the junction kept 4 bases outside the gene matches. Germline CDR1 and CDR2: LGHNT and FRNRAP. The CDR3 runs to 14 residues. CDR3 in amino acids: CASGRTSGSDTQYF. The CDR3, as DNA: TGTGCTAGTGGTCGCACTAGCGGGAGCGATACGCAGTATTTT.

The chain recombines TRBV20-1 with TRBJ2-3; D possibly uses TRBD1 or TRBD2 (5 bases each). The V gene's germline CDR1 is DFQATT and CDR2 SNEGSKA (reference sequence). V was cut by 3 bases and J by 2 bases, with 12 bases left in between. This CDR3 has 14 residues. CDR3: CSASGGTLTDTQYF. In DNA, the CDR3 is TGCAGTGCTAGTGGTGGGACCCTCACAGATACGCAGTATTTT.

For the CDR3, the DNA is TGCGCCAGCAGCCTCGGGACAGGGAACACTGAAGCTTTCTTT. Its translation is CASSLGTGNTEAFF. This rearrangement joins TRBV5-1 to TRBJ1-1, with 8 bases identical to TRBD1. The CDR3 is 14 residues long. V lost 4 bases and J lost 1; bases outside the gene matches: 3. Germline assignment: CDR1 SGHRS and CDR2 YFSETQ.

V gene TRBV11-2 combines with J gene TRBJ2-4; a weak D match, TRBD2 (5 bases). V lost 3 bases to trimming and J lost 1 base, with 10 bases between them. Germline loops: CDR1 SGHAT, CDR2 FQNNGV. The length of the CDR3 is 15 residues. Here the CDR3 reads CASSFSPGAKNIQYF. Written as DNA, the CDR3 is TGTGCCAGCAGCTTCAGTCCGGGGGCCAAAAACATTCAGTACTTC.

V is TRBV4-2 and J is TRBJ2-5, with D unclear. The ends were cut back, 4 bases at V and 5 bases at J, with 5 bases in the middle. Germline CDR1 and CDR2: LGHNA and YNFKEQ. The CDR3 contains 11 residues. In nucleotides, the CDR3 is TGTGCCAGCAGCCTCGGGGAGACCCAGTACTTC. This sequence encodes CASSLGETQYF.

In this sample, this clone turned up once. This rearrangement joins TRBV28 to TRBJ2-5; TRBD1 aligns across 7 bases. Losses at the gene ends were 3 bases for V and 3 bases for J; bases not matched to a gene: 4. The CDR3 totals 14 residues. CDR1 and CDR2 (germline): MDHEN, SYDVKM. For the CDR3, the DNA is TGTGCCAGCAGTTTCTCCGGGACAGAAGAGACCCAGTACTTC. It translates to CASSFSGTEETQYF. Using reference TRBV28 and TRBJ2-5 for the parts outside the CDR3, the full variable domain is DVKVTQSSRYLVKRTGEKVFLECVQDMDHENMFWYRQDPGLGLRLIYFSYDVKMKEKGDIPEGYSVSREKKERFSLILESASTNQTSMYLCASSFSGTEETQYFGPGTRLLVL.

The gene calls are TRBV9 and TRBJ2-3; TRBD2 might be the D (7 bases). V was pared by 0 bases and J by 5 bases, with 19 bases between. Germline CDR1 is SGDLS and CDR2 is YYNGEE. This CDR3 has 17 residues. This CDR3 is CASSVGRRAGAGDTQYF. The CDR3 DNA sequence: TGTGCCAGCAGCGTAGGAAGACGGGCGGGGGCCGGAGATACGCAGTATTTT. Full variable domain (remainder filled in from reference TRBV9 and TRBJ2-3): DSGVTQTPKHLITATGQRVTLRCSPRSGDLSVYWYQQSLDQGLQFLIQYYNGEERAKGNILERFSAQQFPDLHSELNLSSLELGDSALYFCASSVGRRAGAGDTQYFGPGTRLTVL.

The chain has TRBV7-3 and TRBJ1-2; 12 bases are shared with TRBD1. Looked up from germline, CDR1 is SGHTA and CDR2 is FQGTGA. Trimming at V came to 5 bases and at J to 8 bases, leaving 6 bases not matched to a gene. The CDR3 is made up of 14 amino acids. CDR3 protein: CASSPGTGGAGYTF. CDR3 nucleotides: TGTGCCAGCAGCCCGGGGACAGGGGGCGCCGGCTACACCTTC.

Here the CDR3 reads CASSILQGSYEQYF. The DNA for the CDR3 is TGTGCCAGCAGCATACTCCAGGGCTCCTACGAGCAGTACTTC. This chain joins TRBV5-6 and TRBJ2-7, with TRBD1 as a possible D gene (5 bases). This CDR3 comprises 14 residues. The germline V and J ends were trimmed by 4 bases and 0 bases, with 11 bases remaining between them. CDR1 is SGHDT, CDR2 YYEEEE, per germline.

This clone was seen a few times. The rearrangement joins TRBV18 to TRBJ1-6; D remains unclear. The germline V gene encodes CDR1 KGHSH and CDR2 LQKENI. This CDR3 region has 14 residues. V was trimmed by 0 bases and J by 9 bases, leaving 9 bases between them. CDR3 in amino acids: CASSPPGDGSPLHF. The CDR3 DNA reads as TGTGCCAGCTCACCACCTGGGGATGGTTCACCCCTCCACTTT.

This chain joins TRBV5-6 and TRBJ1-2; TRBD1 aligns across 9 bases. Per germline, CDR1 SGHDT and CDR2 YYEEEE. V trimming: 6 bases; J trimming: 5 bases; junction bases outside the gene matches: 11. The CDR3 sequence is 15 residues long. The CDR3 loop reads CASTPRDRGSYGYTF. Here the CDR3 DNA reads TGTGCCAGCACCCCCCGTGACAGGGGGTCGTATGGCTACACCTTC. Looking up the rest from reference TRBV5-6 and TRBJ1-2 gives the full variable domain: DAGVTQSPTHLIKTRGQQVTLRCSPKSGHDTVSWYQQALGQGPQFIFQYYEEEERQRGNFPDRFSGHQFPNYSSELNVNALLLGDSALYLCASTPRDRGSYGYTFGSGTRLTVV.

Written as DNA, the CDR3 is TGTGCCTGGACCTACGGGGGGCGAGGGCAGCCCCAGCATTTT. It is translated as CAWTYGGRGQPQHF. The chain employs TRBV30 and TRBJ1-5; a possible D gene is TRBD1 (6 bases). CDR3 length equals 14 residues. V was trimmed by 4 bases and J by 7 bases, leaving 17 bases between them. Germline lookup yields CDR1 GTSNPN and CDR2 SVGIG (reference sequence).